Shown below are 26 T cell receptor beta chains from a single sample sequenced in a study of graft-versus-host responses after intestinal transplantation. Measured with immunoSEQ multiplex PCR; TCRdb has only the in-frame clones, and not every one. Here the sample spans tens of thousands of clones, around four fifths being singletons. The sequenced sample was PBMCs, obtained about 990 days after transplant. The receptor set was obtained from a human patient who received an intestinal transplant, so some T cells may come from the graft donor.

Concerning this clone: One end of the junction fails to match germline, which may point to a read error. This chain joins TRBV11-2 and TRBJ2-7; D ambiguous. The CDR3 length is 14 residues. Germline V gene data show CDR1 as SGHAT and CDR2 as FQNNGV. The CDR3 nucleotides read TGTGCCAGCAGCGTAGACCGGGCGTTCTACGAGCAGTACTTC. As protein: CASSVDRAFYEQYF.

This clone showed up just once. The V call is TRBV7-6, the J call TRBJ1-5; the D is unclear. The germline V and J ends were trimmed by 1 base and 2 bases, with 6 bases remaining between them. This CDR3 region has 14 residues. In germline, CDR1 is SGHVS, CDR2 FNYEAQ. DNA for the CDR3: TGTGCCAGCAGCTTAGTCGGGGGCAATCAGCCCCAGCATTTT. It specifies CASSLVGGNQPQHF.

The V call is TRBV15, the J call TRBJ2-2; D may be TRBD2 (7 bases). CDR3 length: 17 residues. V was pared by 0 bases and J by 3 bases, with 14 bases between. Germline CDR1 and CDR2: LNHNV and YYDKDF (reference sequence). The CDR3 sequence is CATSRDSAGADTGELFF. CDR3 coding DNA: TGTGCCACCAGCAGAGATTCGGCGGGGGCCGACACCGGGGAGCTGTTTTTT.

The chain has TRBV19 and TRBJ1-5; unclear D gene. The length of the CDR3 is 13 residues. Germline loops: CDR1 LNHDA, CDR2 SQIVND (reference sequence). V dropped 10 bases and J dropped 2 bases, with 12 bases sitting between them. Here the CDR3 reads CATGPPGNQPQHF. In DNA, the CDR3 is TGTGCCACTGGCCCCCCGGGCAATCAGCCCCAGCATTTT.

This chain links TRBV6-1 with TRBJ1-6; D remains ambiguous. The CDR3 spans 15 residues. V was trimmed by 4 bases and J by 2 bases, leaving 9 bases between them. Per the germline V gene, CDR1 is MNHNS and CDR2 is SASEGT. The CDR3 nucleotides are TGTGCCAGCAGTGGAGGCCGAACCTATAATTCACCCCTCCACTTT. Translated: CASSGGRTYNSPLHF.

V gene TRBV7-6 combines with J gene TRBJ2-5; tentatively, D is TRBD1 (7 bases). The J call is in doubt because the DNA end fits TRBJ2-7 better. The CDR3 is 14 amino acids. Germline V gives CDR1 SGHVS, CDR2 FNYEAQ. CDR3 bases: TGTGCCAGCAGCTTCCGGAGGGGGCAAGGCGAGCAGTACTTC. Residues: CASSFRRGQGEQYF.

This chain uses TRBV9 with TRBJ1-3; no clear D gene. This CDR3 has 15 amino acids. Trimming shortened V by 0 bases and J by 4 bases, and 11 bases separated the two germline ends. CDR1 SGDLS and CDR2 YYNGEE come from the germline V gene. In DNA form, the CDR3 reads TGTGCCAGCAGCGTAGACTTCAGTGGGGGAAACACCATATATTTT. Amino acid sequence: CASSVDFSGGNTIYF.

The chain combines TRBV6-1 with TRBJ1-3, with no clear D. Deletions cut 3 bases from V and 4 bases from J, with 7 bases between. Germline assignment: CDR1 MNHNS and CDR2 SASEGT. The length of the CDR3 is 13 residues. The CDR3 reads CASSDLWGNTIYF. In DNA form, the CDR3 reads TGTGCCAGCAGTGATCTTTGGGGAAACACCATATATTTT.

The CDR3 region is CASSTKGGGTDTQYF. CDR3 DNA sequence: TGCGCCAGCAGCACTAAGGGAGGAGGCACAGATACGCAGTATTTT. This rearrangement joins TRBV5-1 to TRBJ2-3; TRBD2 is a possible D gene (6 bases). Germline CDR1 reads SGHRS; CDR2 reads YFSETQ. The CDR3 runs to 15 residues. V was pared by 4 bases and J by 1 base, with 13 bases between.

This clone was seen only once. The chain joins TRBV5-1 to TRBJ1-1; D ambiguous. Germline V gene lookup returns CDR1 SGHRS and CDR2 YFSETQ. The V and J ends lost 0 bases and 1 base respectively, with 13 bases between them. This CDR3 has 16 amino acids. DNA for the CDR3: TGCGCCAGCAGCTTGGGGGGAGGGAAGGCGAACACTGAAGCTTTCTTT. It specifies CASSLGGGKANTEAFF.

This rearrangement joins TRBV6-1 to TRBJ1-6; D not certain. The CDR3 has 12 amino acids. The germline CDR1 and CDR2 sequences are MNHNS and SASEGT. Trimming shortened V by 2 bases and J by 10 bases, and 6 bases separated the two germline ends. CDR3 protein: CASSELGSPLHF. CDR3 DNA sequence: TGTGCCAGCAGTGAATTGGGATCACCCCTCCACTTT.

The chain couples TRBV4-1 to TRBJ1-1; 10 bases are shared with TRBD1. Unmatched junction bases numbered 5, after V lost 10 bases and J lost 3 bases. CDR1 MGHRA and CDR2 YSYEKL come from the germline V gene. The CDR3 has 13 amino acids. CDR3 protein: CATRGQGDTEAFF. In DNA, the CDR3 is TGCGCCACCAGAGGACAGGGGGACACTGAAGCTTTCTTT.

This clone was counted between two and nine times. The rearrangement uses TRBV27 and TRBJ1-5; 7 bases match TRBD1. Trimming took 4 bases from V and 6 from J; bases not matched to a gene: 6. CDR3 length: 14 amino acids. Germline assignment: CDR1 MNHEY and CDR2 SMNVEV (reference sequence). The CDR3 DNA is TGTGCCAGCAGTTCGTCAGGGGGAACTCAGCCCCAGCATTTT. This gives the protein CASSSSGGTQPQHF.

The rearrangement uses TRBV5-4 and TRBJ2-2; D assignment may be TRBD1 or TRBD2 (6 bases each). V lost 4 bases, J lost 3 bases, and 13 bases lay in between. In germline, CDR1 is SGHNT, CDR2 YYREEE (reference sequence). The CDR3 runs to 15 residues. CDR3 region: CASSQEEGDTGELFF. The CDR3, as DNA: TGTGCCAGCAGCCAAGAGGAGGGGGACACCGGGGAGCTGTTTTTT.

On this clone: The junction does not match germline at one end; this may be a read error. The chain carries TRBV5-1 and TRBJ1-1; no reliable D call. Looked up from germline, CDR1 is SGHRS and CDR2 is YFSETQ. The CDR3 loop spans 15 amino acids. CDR3 sequence reads: CASSLVRVRDTEAFF. CDR3 DNA sequence: TGTGCCAGCAGCTTGGTACGGGTAAGGGACACTGAAGCTTTCTTT.

This chain joins TRBV5-3 and TRBJ2-7; D is possibly TRBD1 or TRBD2 (5 bases each). TRBV5-3 falls under the ORF class, with uncertain function. The CDR3 runs 13 residues. Trimming cost V 4 bases and J 6 bases, with 14 bases left between them. This CDR3 reads CARSRDPQGEQYF. For the CDR3, the DNA is TGTGCCAGAAGCAGGGACCCCCAGGGCGAGCAGTACTTC.

This clone occurred a few times. The chain joins TRBV6-4 to TRBJ2-3, with 11 bases lining up with TRBD2. The CDR3 totals 14 residues. CDR1 is MRHNA, CDR2 SNTAGT, per germline. With V trimmed by 2 bases and J by 5 bases, 0 bases remained unmatched. CDR3 DNA: TGTGCCAGCAGTGACGGACTAGCGGGAGATACGCAGTATTTT. Translating gives CASSDGLAGDTQYF.

V and J are TRBV6-1 and TRBJ1-1; D is perhaps TRBD1 (6 bases). Per the germline V gene, CDR1 is MNHNS and CDR2 is SASEGT. The length of the CDR3 is 15 residues. Trimming stripped 6 bases from V and 3 bases from J, with 17 bases between. For the CDR3, the DNA is TGTGCCAGCAGGTTACAGGGACTCCGGGACACTGAAGCTTTCTTT. Translating it yields CASRLQGLRDTEAFF.

This clone appeared a single time. V is TRBV7-6 and J is TRBJ2-7; 9 bases line up with TRBD1. The germline gives CDR1 SGHVS, CDR2 FNYEAQ. V dropped 5 bases and J dropped 4; count of bases not matched to a gene: 6. The length of the CDR3 is 14 residues. The CDR3 spells CASSRGTGKYEQYF. The CDR3 nucleotides read TGTGCCAGCAGCCGAGGGACAGGGAAGTACGAGCAGTACTTC.

V usage is TRBV18 and J usage is TRBJ1-4; D remains unclear. Germline CDR1 and CDR2: KGHSH and LQKENI. Between the trimmed V and J ends, which lost 3 bases and 7 bases, there was a span of 15 bases. This CDR3 spans 15 amino acids. CDR3 nucleotides: TGTGCCAGCTCACCCGAAGTAGGGCATGGTGAAAAACTGTTTTTT. The encoded protein is CASSPEVGHGEKLFF.

This clone was picked up a small number of times. The genes are TRBV6-6 and TRBJ2-1; possible D gene TRBD2, 6 bases. Germline lookup yields CDR1 MNHNY and CDR2 SVGAGI (reference sequence). This CDR3 has 14 residues. V dropped 5 bases and J dropped 6 bases, with 14 bases sitting between them. In nucleotides, the CDR3 is TGTGCCAGCAGTCTTATAGCGGAGGGCAATGAGCAGTTCTTC. Amino acids: CASSLIAEGNEQFF.

V usage is TRBV9 and J usage is TRBJ2-5, with 14 nucleotides matching TRBD2. Germline assignment: CDR1 SGDLS and CDR2 YYNGEE. The CDR3 sequence is 15 residues long. V dropped 0 bases and J dropped 7; count of bases not matched to a gene: 2. The CDR3 loop reads CASSVAGTSGGTQYF. For the CDR3, the DNA is TGTGCCAGCAGCGTAGCCGGGACTAGCGGGGGGACCCAGTACTTC.

The CDR3 spells CASSDAGGPTGNEQFF. CDR3 DNA sequence: TGTGCCAGCAGTGACGCGGGAGGGCCAACGGGGAATGAGCAGTTCTTC. The chain is built from TRBV6-1 and TRBJ2-1; 9 bases map to TRBD2. V trimming: 3 bases; J trimming: 7 bases; junction bases outside the gene matches: 10. Germline assignment: CDR1 MNHNS and CDR2 SASEGT. The CDR3 spans 16 residues.

The chain has TRBV2 and TRBJ1-2; D not resolved. V was trimmed by 8 bases and J by 6 bases, leaving 13 bases between them. CDR1 and CDR2 from the germline V gene are SNHLY and FYNNEI. This CDR3 spans 12 amino acids. The CDR3 nucleotides are TGTGCCAGCGATTGGAGGGAAGATGGCTACACCTTC. The encoded protein is CASDWREDGYTF.

This chain links TRBV7-4 with TRBJ2-1; D is unresolved. The germline V and J ends were trimmed by 1 base and 3 bases, with 7 bases remaining between them. Per the germline V gene, CDR1 is SGHVT and CDR2 is SQSDAQ. The CDR3 spans 14 residues. CDR3 sequence reads: CASSLGSNYNEQFF. DNA for the CDR3: TGTGCCAGCAGCTTAGGGAGCAACTACAATGAGCAGTTCTTC. Looking up the rest from reference TRBV7-4 and TRBJ2-1 gives the full variable domain: GAGVSQSPRYKVAKRGRDVALRCDSISGHVTLYWYRQTLGQGSEVLTYSQSDAQRDKSGRPSGRFSAERPERSVSTLKIQRTEQGDSAVYLCASSLGSNYNEQFFGPGTRLTVL.

The rearrangement uses TRBV9 and TRBJ2-2; no clear D gene. Between the trimmed V and J ends, which lost 4 bases and 3 bases, there was a span of 13 bases. The CDR3 totals 15 residues. From germline, CDR1 is SGDLS and CDR2 YYNGEE. The CDR3 coding sequence is TGTGCCAGCAGCCCCCGGACGGCTGACACCGGGGAGCTGTTTTTT. Protein product: CASSPRTADTGELFF.